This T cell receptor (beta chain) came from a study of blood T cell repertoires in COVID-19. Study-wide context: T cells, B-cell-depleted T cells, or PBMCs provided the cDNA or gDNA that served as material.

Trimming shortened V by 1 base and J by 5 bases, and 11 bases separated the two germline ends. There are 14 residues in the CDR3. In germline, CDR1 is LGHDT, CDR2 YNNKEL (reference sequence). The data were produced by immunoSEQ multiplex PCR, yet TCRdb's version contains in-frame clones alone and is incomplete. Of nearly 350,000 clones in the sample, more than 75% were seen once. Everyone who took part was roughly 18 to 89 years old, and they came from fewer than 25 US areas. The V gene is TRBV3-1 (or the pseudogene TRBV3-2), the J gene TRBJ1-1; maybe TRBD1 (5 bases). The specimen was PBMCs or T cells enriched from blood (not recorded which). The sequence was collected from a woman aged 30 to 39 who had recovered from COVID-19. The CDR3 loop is CASSQVGQRTEAFF. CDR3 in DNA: TGTGCCAGCAGCCAAGTGGGGCAACGGACTGAAGCTTTCTTT.